This T cell receptor (beta chain) came from a study of molecular identifiers for immune sequencing clone quantification. Concerning this clonotype: Its target is not known. At one boundary the junction diverges from the germline segment, which might be a read error.

Sequencing libraries of naive CD8 cells derived from roughly 20,000 to 1,000,000 sorted cells with 10%, 30% or 50% RNA. The authors gated naive CD8 T cells as CD8+CD4-CCR7+CD45RA+ for sorting. One entry per CDR3 protein, called by TCRdb with MiXCR from the PCR reads. The sample carries 85,000 to 130,000 distinct CDR3 sequences, roughly a third recorded once. CDR3 size: 16 residues. Germline loops: CDR1 MNHEY, CDR2 SMNVEV (reference sequence). Overall study results and limits: Among 800,000 to 1,000,000 naive cells, spiked Jurkat TCR RNA from a single cell was reportedly detectable.

This sequence was found in a human donor in good health. Some libraries in this study had Jurkat cell RNA spiked in. What was sequenced was naive CD8+ T cells from blood, with Jurkat cell RNA spiked in. As to subset: FACS-sorted CD8+CD4-CCR7+CD45RA+ naive T cells. The chain employs TRBV27 and TRBJ2-6; a weak D match, TRBD1 (5 bases). DNA for the CDR3: TGTGCCAGCAGTTTTTGGGTTTCCTCTGGGGCCATCGTCCTGACTTTC. Translation: CASSFWVSSGAIVLTF.